Described below is a single T cell receptor beta chain sequence and its context. The CDR3 is 13 residues long. V lost 0 bases and J 8 bases, leaving 13 bases between the germline ends. Germline V lookup: CDR1 GTSNPN, CDR2 SVGIG (reference sequence). This record comes from a study of blood T cell repertoires in COVID-19. Background on the study: Specimens from acute and convalescent COVID-19 originated in the United States, Italy and Spain. Sources were T cells, B-cell-depleted T cells, or PBMCs; the material itself was cDNA or gDNA.

Generated by immunoSEQ multiplex PCR, the TCRdb table keeps only in-frame clones and is missing some. The sample has more than 400,000 clones; about nine tenths are singletons. The sequence was collected from a woman aged 18-30 years who had recovered from COVID-19. The material sequenced was PBMCs or T cells enriched from blood (not recorded which). The rearrangement uses TRBV30 and TRBJ1-2; D is uncertain. The CDR3 DNA follows: TGTGCCTGGAGTGTACTAAGAGGGCACGGCTACACCTTC. Its protein is CAWSVLRGHGYTF. Full variable domain (outside the CDR3, taken from reference TRBV30 and TRBJ1-2): SQTIHQWPATLVQPVGSPLSLECTVEGTSNPNLYWYRQAAGRGLQLLFYSVGIGQISSEVPQNLSASRPQDRQFILSSKKLLLSDSGFYLCAWSVLRGHGYTFGSGTRLTVV.